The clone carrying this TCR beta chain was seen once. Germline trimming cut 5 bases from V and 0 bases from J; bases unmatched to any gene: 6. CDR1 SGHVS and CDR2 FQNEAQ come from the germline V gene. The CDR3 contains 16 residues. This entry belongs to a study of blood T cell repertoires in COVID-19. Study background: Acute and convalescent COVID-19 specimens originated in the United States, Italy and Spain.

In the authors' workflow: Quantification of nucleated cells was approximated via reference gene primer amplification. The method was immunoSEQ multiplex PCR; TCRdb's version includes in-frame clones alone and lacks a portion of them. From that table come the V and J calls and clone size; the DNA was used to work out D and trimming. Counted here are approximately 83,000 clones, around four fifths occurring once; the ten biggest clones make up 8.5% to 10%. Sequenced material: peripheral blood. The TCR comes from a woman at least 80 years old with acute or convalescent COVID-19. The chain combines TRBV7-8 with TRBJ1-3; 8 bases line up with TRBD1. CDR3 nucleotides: TGTGCCAGCAGCACCGGGACAGGATTCTCTGGAAACACCATATATTTT. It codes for CASSTGTGFSGNTIYF.